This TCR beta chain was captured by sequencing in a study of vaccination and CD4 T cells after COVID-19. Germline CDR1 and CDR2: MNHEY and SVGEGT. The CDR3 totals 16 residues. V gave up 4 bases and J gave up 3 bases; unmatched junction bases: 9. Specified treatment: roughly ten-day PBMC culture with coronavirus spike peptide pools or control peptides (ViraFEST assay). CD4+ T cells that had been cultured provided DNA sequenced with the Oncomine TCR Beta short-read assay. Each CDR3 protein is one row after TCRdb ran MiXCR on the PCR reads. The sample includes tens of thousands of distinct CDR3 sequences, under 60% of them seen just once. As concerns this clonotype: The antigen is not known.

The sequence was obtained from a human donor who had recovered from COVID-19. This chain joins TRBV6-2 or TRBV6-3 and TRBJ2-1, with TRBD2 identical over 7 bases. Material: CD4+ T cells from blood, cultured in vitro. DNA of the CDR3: TGTGCCAGCAGTTTTGGGGGGGGGGACTTCTACAATGAGCAGTTCTTC. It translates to CASSFGGGDFYNEQFF.